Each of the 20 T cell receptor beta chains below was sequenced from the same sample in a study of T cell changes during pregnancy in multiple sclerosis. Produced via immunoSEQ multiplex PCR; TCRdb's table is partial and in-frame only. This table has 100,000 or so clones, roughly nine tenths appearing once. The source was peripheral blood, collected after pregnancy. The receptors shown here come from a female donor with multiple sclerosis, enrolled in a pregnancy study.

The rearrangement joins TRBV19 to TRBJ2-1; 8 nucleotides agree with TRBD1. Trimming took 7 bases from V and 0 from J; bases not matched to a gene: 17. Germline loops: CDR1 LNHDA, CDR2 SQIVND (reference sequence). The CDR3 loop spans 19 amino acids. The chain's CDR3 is CASTSPPGTGMSSYNEQFF. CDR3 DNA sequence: TGTGCCAGTACAAGTCCTCCCGGGACAGGAATGAGCTCCTACAATGAGCAGTTCTTC.

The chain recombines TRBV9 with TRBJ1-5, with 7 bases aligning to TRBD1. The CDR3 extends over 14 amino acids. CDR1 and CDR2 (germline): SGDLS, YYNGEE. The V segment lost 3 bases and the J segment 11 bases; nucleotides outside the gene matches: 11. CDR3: CASSGGQEGGAQHF. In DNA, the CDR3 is TGTGCCAGCAGCGGTGGACAGGAGGGCGGAGCCCAGCATTTT.

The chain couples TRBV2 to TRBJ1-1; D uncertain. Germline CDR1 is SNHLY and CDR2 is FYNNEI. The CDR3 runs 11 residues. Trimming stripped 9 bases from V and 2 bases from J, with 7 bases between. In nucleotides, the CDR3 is TGTGCCAGTGAAACTAACACTGAAGCTTTCTTT. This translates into CASETNTEAFF.

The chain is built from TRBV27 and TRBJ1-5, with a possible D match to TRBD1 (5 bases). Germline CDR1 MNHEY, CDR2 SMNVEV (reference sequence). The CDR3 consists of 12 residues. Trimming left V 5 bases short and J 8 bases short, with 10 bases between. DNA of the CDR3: TGTGCCAGCAGTCCCTGGGGGGAGCCCCAGCATTTT. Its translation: CASSPWGEPQHF.

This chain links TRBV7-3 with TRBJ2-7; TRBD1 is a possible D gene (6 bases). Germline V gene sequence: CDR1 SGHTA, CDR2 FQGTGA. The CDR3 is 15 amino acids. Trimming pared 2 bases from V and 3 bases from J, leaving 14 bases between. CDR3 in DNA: TGTGCCAGCAGCTTAGGGCAGGGGATGGGCTACGAGCAGTACTTC. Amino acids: CASSLGQGMGYEQYF.

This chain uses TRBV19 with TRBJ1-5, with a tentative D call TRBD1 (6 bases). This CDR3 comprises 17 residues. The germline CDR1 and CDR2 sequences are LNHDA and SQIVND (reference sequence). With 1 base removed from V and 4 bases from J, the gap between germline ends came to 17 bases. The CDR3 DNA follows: TGTGCCAGTAGTATAGCCTTCCTCCAGGGGTCTAATCAGCCCCAGCATTTT. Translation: CASSIAFLQGSNQPQHF.

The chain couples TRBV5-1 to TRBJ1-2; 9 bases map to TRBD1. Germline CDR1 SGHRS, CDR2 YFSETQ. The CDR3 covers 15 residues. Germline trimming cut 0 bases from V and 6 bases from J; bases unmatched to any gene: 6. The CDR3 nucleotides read TGCGCCAGCAGCTTGGCCGGAAGGGACAGGGATGGCTACACCTTC. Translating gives CASSLAGRDRDGYTF. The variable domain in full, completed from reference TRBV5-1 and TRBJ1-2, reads KAGVTQTPRYLIKTRGQQVTLSCSPISGHRSVSWYQQTPGQGLQFLFEYFSETQRNKGNFPGRFSGRQFSNSRSEMNVSTLELGDSALYLCASSLAGRDRDGYTFGSGTRLTVV.

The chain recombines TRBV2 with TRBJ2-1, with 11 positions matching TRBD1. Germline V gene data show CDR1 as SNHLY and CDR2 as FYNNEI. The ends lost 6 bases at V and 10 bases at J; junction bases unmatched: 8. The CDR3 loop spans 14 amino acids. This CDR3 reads CASREDRGPGEQFF. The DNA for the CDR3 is TGTGCCAGCAGGGAGGACAGGGGGCCGGGAGAGCAGTTCTTC.

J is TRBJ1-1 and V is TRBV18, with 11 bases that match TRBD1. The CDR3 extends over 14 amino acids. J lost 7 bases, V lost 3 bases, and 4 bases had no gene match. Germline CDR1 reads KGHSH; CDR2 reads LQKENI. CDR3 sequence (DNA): TGTGCCAGCTCACCTACCGGGACAGGGGGTGAAGCTTTCTTT. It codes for CASSPTGTGGEAFF.

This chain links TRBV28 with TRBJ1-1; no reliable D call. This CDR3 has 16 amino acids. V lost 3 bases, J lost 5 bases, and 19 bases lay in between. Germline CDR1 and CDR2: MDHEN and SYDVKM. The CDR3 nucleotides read TGTGCCAGCAGTTTGGTGATTACGGTAATGAGGACTGAAGCTTTCTTT. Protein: CASSLVITVMRTEAFF.

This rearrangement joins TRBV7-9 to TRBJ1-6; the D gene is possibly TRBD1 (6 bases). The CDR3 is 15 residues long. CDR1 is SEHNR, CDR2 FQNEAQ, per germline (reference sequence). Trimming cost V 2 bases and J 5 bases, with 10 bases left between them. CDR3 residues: CASSLSRTDNSPLHF. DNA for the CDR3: TGTGCCAGCAGCTTAAGTAGGACAGATAATTCACCCCTCCACTTT.

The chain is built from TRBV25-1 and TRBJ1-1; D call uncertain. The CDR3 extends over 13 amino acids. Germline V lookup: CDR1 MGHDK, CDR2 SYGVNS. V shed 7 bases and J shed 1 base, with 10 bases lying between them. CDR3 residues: CASNQNPNTEAFF. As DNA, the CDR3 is TGTGCCAGCAACCAGAATCCGAACACTGAAGCTTTCTTT.

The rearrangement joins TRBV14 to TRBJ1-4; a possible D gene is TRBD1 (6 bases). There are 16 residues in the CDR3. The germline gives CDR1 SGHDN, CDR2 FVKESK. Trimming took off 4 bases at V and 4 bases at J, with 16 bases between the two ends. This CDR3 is CASSLGMGAFNEKLFF. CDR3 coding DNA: TGTGCCAGCAGCCTCGGTATGGGGGCCTTTAATGAAAAACTGTTTTTT.

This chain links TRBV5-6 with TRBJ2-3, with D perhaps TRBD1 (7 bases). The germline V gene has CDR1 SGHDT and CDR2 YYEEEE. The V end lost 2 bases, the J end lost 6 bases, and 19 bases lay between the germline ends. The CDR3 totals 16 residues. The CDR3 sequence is CASSLSGQGDWDTQYF. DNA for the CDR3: TGTGCCAGCAGCTTATCAGGGCAGGGGGACTGGGATACGCAGTATTTT.

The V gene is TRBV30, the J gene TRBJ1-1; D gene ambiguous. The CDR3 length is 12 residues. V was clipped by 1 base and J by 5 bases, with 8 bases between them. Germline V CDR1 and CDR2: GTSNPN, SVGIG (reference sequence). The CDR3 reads CAWSGLQTEAFF. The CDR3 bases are TGTGCCTGGAGTGGCCTGCAGACTGAAGCTTTCTTT.

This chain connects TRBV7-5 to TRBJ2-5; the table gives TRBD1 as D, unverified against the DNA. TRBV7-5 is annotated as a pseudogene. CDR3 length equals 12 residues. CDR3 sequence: CAGRDRAETQYF. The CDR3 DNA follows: TGTGCCGGACGGGACAGGGCCGAGACCCAGTACTTC.

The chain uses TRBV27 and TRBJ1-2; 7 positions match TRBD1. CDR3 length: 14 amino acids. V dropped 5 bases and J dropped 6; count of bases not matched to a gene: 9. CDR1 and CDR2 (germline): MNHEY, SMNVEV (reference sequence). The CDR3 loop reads CASSQRLQGNGYTF. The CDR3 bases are TGTGCCAGCAGTCAAAGATTACAGGGGAATGGCTACACCTTC.

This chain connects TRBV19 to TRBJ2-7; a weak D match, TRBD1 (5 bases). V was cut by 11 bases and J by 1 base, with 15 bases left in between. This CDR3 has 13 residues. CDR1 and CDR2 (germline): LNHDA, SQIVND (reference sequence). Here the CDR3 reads CASSAGPSYEQYF. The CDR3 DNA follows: TGTGCCTCGTCGGCAGGGCCATCCTACGAGCAGTACTTC.

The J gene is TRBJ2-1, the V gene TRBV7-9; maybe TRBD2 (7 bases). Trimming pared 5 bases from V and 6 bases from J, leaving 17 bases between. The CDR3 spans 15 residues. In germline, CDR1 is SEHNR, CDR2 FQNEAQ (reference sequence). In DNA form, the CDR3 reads TGTGCCAGCAGCCCCCCAAACAGGGAGGGCAATGAGCAGTTCTTC. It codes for CASSPPNREGNEQFF.

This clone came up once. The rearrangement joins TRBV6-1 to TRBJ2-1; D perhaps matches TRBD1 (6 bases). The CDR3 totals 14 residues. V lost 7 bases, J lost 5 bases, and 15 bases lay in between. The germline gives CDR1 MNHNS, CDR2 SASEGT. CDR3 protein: CASNSQGINNEQFF. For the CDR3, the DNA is TGTGCCAGCAATTCCCAGGGGATTAACAATGAGCAGTTCTTC.